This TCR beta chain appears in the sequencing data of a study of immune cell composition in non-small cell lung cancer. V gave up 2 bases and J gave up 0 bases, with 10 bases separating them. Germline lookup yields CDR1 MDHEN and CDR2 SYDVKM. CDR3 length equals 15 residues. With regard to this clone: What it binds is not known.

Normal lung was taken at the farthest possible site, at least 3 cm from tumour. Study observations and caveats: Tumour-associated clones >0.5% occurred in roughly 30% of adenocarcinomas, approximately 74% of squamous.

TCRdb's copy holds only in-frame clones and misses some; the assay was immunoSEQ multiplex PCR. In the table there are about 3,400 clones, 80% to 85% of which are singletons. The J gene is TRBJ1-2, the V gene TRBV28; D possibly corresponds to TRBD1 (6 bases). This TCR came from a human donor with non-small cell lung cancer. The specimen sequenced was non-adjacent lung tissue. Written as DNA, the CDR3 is TGTGCCAGCAGTTTAGGGGGCGGAGCTAACTATGGCTACACCTTC. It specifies CASSLGGGANYGYTF.